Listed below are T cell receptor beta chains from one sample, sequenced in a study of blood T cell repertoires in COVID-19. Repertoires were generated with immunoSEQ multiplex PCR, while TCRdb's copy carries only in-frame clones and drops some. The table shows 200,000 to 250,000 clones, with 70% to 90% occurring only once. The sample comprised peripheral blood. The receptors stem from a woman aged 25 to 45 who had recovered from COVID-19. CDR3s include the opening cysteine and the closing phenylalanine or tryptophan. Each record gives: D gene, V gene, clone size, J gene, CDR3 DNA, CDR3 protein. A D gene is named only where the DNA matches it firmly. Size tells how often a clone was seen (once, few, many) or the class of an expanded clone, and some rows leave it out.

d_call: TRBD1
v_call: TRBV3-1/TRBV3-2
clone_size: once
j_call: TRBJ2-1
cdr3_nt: TGTGCCAGCAGCCCCGACCCGACAGGGATCCAGTTCTTC
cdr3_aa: CASSPDPTGIQFF

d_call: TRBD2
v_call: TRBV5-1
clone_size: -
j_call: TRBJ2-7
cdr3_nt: TGCGCCAGCAGCACTAGCGGAAATTACGAGCAGTACTTC
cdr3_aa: CASSTSGNYEQYF

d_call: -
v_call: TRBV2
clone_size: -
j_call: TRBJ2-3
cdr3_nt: TGTGCCAGCAGTCTGACTATTAGCACAGATACGCAGTATTTT
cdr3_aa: CASSLTISTDTQYF

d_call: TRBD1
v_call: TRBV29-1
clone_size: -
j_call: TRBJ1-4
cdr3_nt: TGCAGCGTTGCGGACAGGAGAATTGCAACTAATGAAAAACTGTTTTTT
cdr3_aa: CSVADRRIATNEKLFF

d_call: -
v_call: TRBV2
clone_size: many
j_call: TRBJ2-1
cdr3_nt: TGTGCCAGCAGTGATTCGGCTTTTAACGACAGGCTAAATGAGCAGTTCTTC
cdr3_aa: CASSDSAFNDRLNEQFF

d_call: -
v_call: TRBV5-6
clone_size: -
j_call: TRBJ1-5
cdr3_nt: TGTGCCAGCAGCTTGGGACAGAGTAATCAGCCCCAGCATTTT
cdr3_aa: CASSLGQSNQPQHF

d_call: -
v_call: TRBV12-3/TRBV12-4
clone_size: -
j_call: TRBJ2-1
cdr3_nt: TGTGCCAGCAGTTTACTGCGGAGATCCCCGTTCTTC
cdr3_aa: CASSLLRRSPFF

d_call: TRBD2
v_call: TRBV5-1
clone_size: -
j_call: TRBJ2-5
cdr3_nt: TGCGCCAGCAGCTTGGTGACTAGCTTCGGGGAGACCCAGTACTTC
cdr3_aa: CASSLVTSFGETQYF

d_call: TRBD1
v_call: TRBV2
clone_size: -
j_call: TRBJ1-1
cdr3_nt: TGTGCCAGCACCCCAGGACAGGGAAGAGCTGAAGCTTTCTTT
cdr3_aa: CASTPGQGRAEAFF

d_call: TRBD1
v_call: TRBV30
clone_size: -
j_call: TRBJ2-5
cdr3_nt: TGTGCCTGGGAGGACAGGGGTAGGGAGACCCAGTACTTC
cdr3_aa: CAWEDRGRETQYF

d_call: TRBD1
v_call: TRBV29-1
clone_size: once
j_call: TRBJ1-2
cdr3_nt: TGCAGCGTCCCCGAGGACAGGGGTTATGGCTACACCTTC
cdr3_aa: CSVPEDRGYGYTF

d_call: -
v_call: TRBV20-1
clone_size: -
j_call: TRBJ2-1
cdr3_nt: TGCAGTGCTGGTGTCGTGGGACTCTTTCCCCTTCAGTTCTTC
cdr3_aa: CSAGVVGLFPLQFF

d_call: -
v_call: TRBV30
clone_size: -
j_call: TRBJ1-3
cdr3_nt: TGTGCCTGGAGTCCGGGGGAGAATTCGTACACCATATATTTT
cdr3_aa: CAWSPGENSYTIYF

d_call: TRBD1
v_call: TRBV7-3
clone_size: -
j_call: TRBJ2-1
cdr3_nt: TGTGCCAGCAGCCATTATGACAGGGCACTATACAATGAGCAGTTCTTC
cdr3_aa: CASSHYDRALYNEQFF

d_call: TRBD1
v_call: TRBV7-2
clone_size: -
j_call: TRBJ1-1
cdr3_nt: TGTGCCAGCAGCCTCTGGACAGGGGGCTTGCTGAACACTGAAGCTTTCTTT
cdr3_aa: CASSLWTGGLLNTEAFF

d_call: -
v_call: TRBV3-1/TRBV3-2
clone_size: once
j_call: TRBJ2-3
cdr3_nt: TGTGCCAGCAGCCAAGCCATCGATACGCAGTATTTT
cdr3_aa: CASSQAIDTQYF

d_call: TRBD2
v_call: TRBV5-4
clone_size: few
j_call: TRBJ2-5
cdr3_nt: TGTGCCAGCAGCCCCAGAAGGGCGGGGGGAGAGACCCAGTACTTC
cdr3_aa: CASSPRRAGGETQYF